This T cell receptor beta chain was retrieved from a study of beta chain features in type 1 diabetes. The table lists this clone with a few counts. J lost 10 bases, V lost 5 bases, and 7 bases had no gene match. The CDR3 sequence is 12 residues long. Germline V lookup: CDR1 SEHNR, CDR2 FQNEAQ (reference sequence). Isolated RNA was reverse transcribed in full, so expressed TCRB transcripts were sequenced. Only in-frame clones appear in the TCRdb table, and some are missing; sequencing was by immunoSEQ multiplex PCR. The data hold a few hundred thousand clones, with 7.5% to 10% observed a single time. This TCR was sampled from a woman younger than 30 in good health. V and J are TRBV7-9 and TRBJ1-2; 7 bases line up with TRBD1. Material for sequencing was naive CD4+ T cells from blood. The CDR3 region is CASSNRDRDYTF. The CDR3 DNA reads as TGTGCCAGCAGCAACCGAGACAGGGACTACACCTTC.